This paragraph covers one T cell receptor (beta chain) sequence. Trimming pared 3 bases from V and 3 bases from J, leaving 12 bases between. The CDR3 has 14 residues. Germline lookup yields CDR1 SEHNR and CDR2 FQNEAQ (reference sequence). The record originates from a study of OX40 agonist ivuxolimab in advanced cancers. Study-wide background: Dose-escalation patients' cancers were hepatocellular carcinoma, melanoma, renal cell or head and neck cancer. Antecedent anti-PD-1, anti-PD-L1 or anti-CTLA-4 therapy was permissible, with roughly 40% having received some.

Clones were read by immunoSEQ multiplex PCR, and TCRdb kept only the in-frame ones, dropping some. Here the sample spans 60,000 to 95,000 clones, roughly 84% being singletons. This TCR came from an adult with an advanced solid tumor such as melanoma, head and neck, liver or kidney cancer. Material: CD4+ or CD8+ T cells sorted from blood, obtained in a trial of the OX40 agonist ivuxolimab. This chain joins TRBV7-9 and TRBJ2-7, with D possibly being TRBD1 (5 bases). CDR3 amino acids: CASSFSEDSYEQYF. In DNA form, the CDR3 reads TGTGCCAGCAGCTTTTCCGAAGACAGCTACGAGCAGTACTTC.